A selection of T cell receptor beta chains follows, all from one sample in a study of T cell responses to AZD1222 COVID-19 vaccine. Some clones are missing from TCRdb's copy, which holds only in-frame ones; the method was immunoSEQ multiplex PCR. This sample has approximately 92,000 clones, with 87% found just once. The specimen comprised peripheral blood, sampled on day 0 of AZD1222 vaccination. The receptors here all came from an adult in good health. CDR3s include the opening cysteine and the closing phenylalanine or tryptophan. The D gene is left open where the match is weak. Rows give clone size only sometimes, using once, few, many, or a class for an expanded clone.

v_gene,d_gene,j_gene,abundance,CDR3nt,CDR3aa
TRBV5-1,TRBD2,TRBJ2-3,once,TGCGCCAGCAGCTTGGAAGGGACTAGGGATACGCAGTATTTT,CASSLEGTRDTQYF
TRBV1,NA,TRBJ1-1,few,TGCACCAGCAGCCAACCTCCGCAGGGCCGGTCATCAGCTTTCTTT,CTSSQPPQGRSSAFF
TRBV18,TRBD1,TRBJ1-2,once,TGTGCCAGCTCACCCGGGACAGGGGGCGCCTATGGCTACACCTTC,CASSPGTGGAYGYTF
TRBV7-2,NA,TRBJ2-5,NA,TGTGCCAGCAGCTTAGCCCGGGAAGTAGAGACCCAGTACTTC,CASSLAREVETQYF
TRBV29-1,NA,TRBJ1-1,NA,TGCAGCGTTGACAGGGGCGAAAGAGTAGCTTTCTTT,CSVDRGERVAFF
TRBV14,NA,TRBJ2-3,once,TGTGCCAGCAGCCAAGATTTGGTAGATACGCAGTATTTT,CASSQDLVDTQYF
TRBV5-6,NA,TRBJ1-1,NA,TGTGCCAGCAGCCGTCGGGGGTACACTGAAGCTTTCTTT,CASSRRGYTEAFF
TRBV4-3,TRBD1,TRBJ2-7,NA,TGCGCCAGCAGCCAAACCGGGACAGGGTTTGAGCAGTACTTC,CASSQTGTGFEQYF
TRBV2,TRBD1,TRBJ1-5,NA,TGTGCCAGCAAGGGGACAGGGGATCAGCCCCAGCATTTT,CASKGTGDQPQHF
TRBV18,NA,TRBJ1-2,NA,TGTGCCAGCTCACCAGGCCGGGCCTACTATGGCTACACCTTC,CASSPGRAYYGYTF
TRBV11-3,NA,TRBJ2-3,NA,TGTGCCAGCAGCTTAGGGGGTTTAGGCGGCACAGATACGCAGTATTTT,CASSLGGLGGTDTQYF
TRBV9,NA,TRBJ1-3,NA,TGTGCCAGCAGCGTCCGGGACGGTGGAAACACCATATATTTT,CASSVRDGGNTIYF
TRBV7-2,TRBD2,TRBJ2-5,NA,TGTGCCAGCAGTTCTTCCGGGACTAGGCTTCCAGAGACCCAGTACTTC,CASSSSGTRLPETQYF
TRBV5-5,TRBD1,TRBJ2-1,NA,TGTGCCAGCAGCCTTACCTCCAGGGGGTCCAATGAGCAGTTCTTC,CASSLTSRGSNEQFF
TRBV19,NA,TRBJ2-1,NA,TGTGCCAGTAAACGGGATTCGGACAATGAGCAGTTCTTC,CASKRDSDNEQFF
TRBV7-2,TRBD2,TRBJ2-1,few,TGTGCCAGCAGCCCCTCTAGACTAGCGGGAGGGAGGAGGGCTGAGTTCTTC,CASSPSRLAGGRRAEFF
TRBV11-2,NA,TRBJ2-3,NA,TGTGCCAGCAGCATACCAGGCAGGGCTACGCAGTATTTT,CASSIPGRATQYF
TRBV11-3,NA,TRBJ2-3,NA,TGTGCCAGCAGCCAGAGGGCAGCCTCTAGCACAGATACGCAGTATTTT,CASSQRAASSTDTQYF
TRBV3-1/TRBV3-2,NA,TRBJ1-5,NA,TGTGCCAGCAGCCAAGTCGCTGGCCAGCCCCAGCATTTT,CASSQVAGQPQHF
TRBV4-1,NA,TRBJ1-6,once,TGCGCCAGCAGCCAAGGGAATTCACCCCTCCACTTT,CASSQGNSPLHF
TRBV7-9,NA,TRBJ1-2,NA,TGTGCCAGCAGCTTAGGGGAATACGTTGCTGGCTACACCTTC,CASSLGEYVAGYTF
TRBV5-3,NA,TRBJ2-5,NA,TGTGCCAGAAGCCGTCGGCCCGCTTCGGGGCAGGAGCAAGAGACCCAGTACTTC,CARSRRPASGQEQETQYF
TRBV24-1,NA,TRBJ1-5,NA,TGTGCCACCAGAGACAGGCTTGGGTCCCAGCATTTT,CATRDRLGSQHF
TRBV7-6,NA,TRBJ2-3,NA,TGTGCCAGCAGCCCCTCAGGGGGCACAGATACGCAGTATTTT,CASSPSGGTDTQYF
TRBV29-1,TRBD1,TRBJ1-2,NA,TGCAGCGTTGATCGGACAGGGGGCTATGGCTACACCTTC,CSVDRTGGYGYTF
TRBV7-2,TRBD1,TRBJ2-7,NA,TGTGCCAGCAGCCCGGACAGGGGGGACTACGAGCAGTACTTC,CASSPDRGDYEQYF